The 32 T cell receptor beta chains in this list originate from one sample, sequenced in a study of CD8 T cells in ankylosing spondylitis. TCRdb redid the calling of the 5' RACE reads with MiXCR, one entry per CDR3 protein. This table has 85,000 to 90,000 distinct CDR3 sequences, roughly 30% appearing once. Source material: blood, either unsorted or a sorted T cell fraction (not recorded which). These receptor sequences come from a male donor with ankylosing spondylitis or in good health (not recorded which).

The V gene is TRBV5-1, the J gene TRBJ2-2; D not resolved. In germline, CDR1 is SGHRS, CDR2 YFSETQ. The CDR3 length is 16 residues. Trimming cost V 0 bases and J 1 base, with 10 bases left between them. CDR3 region: CASSLEGRLNTGELFF. The CDR3 DNA follows: TGCGCCAGCAGCTTGGAAGGACGGCTGAACACCGGGGAGCTGTTTTTT.

This chain uses TRBV6-5 with TRBJ2-7, with 9 positions matching TRBD1. The CDR3 is 13 residues long. V gave up 2 bases and J gave up 6 bases; unmatched junction bases: 2. In germline, CDR1 is MNHEY, CDR2 SVGAGI. CDR3 sequence reads: CASSYGQGLEQYV. The DNA of the CDR3 is TGTGCCAGCAGTTACGGACAGGGGCTCGAGCAGTACGTC.

The chain is built from TRBV7-3 and TRBJ2-2, with D hard to call. Between the trimmed V and J ends, which lost 5 bases and 1 base, there was a span of 2 bases. Looked up from germline, CDR1 is SGHTA and CDR2 is FQGTGA. CDR3 length equals 12 residues. The CDR3 nucleotides are TGTGCCAGCAGCGGGAACACCGGGGAGCTGTTTTTT. It specifies CASSGNTGELFF. Looking up the rest from reference TRBV7-3 and TRBJ2-2 gives the full variable domain: GAGVSQTPSNKVTEKGKYVELRCDPISGHTALYWYRQSLGQGPEFLIYFQGTGAADDSGLPNDRFFAVRPEGSVSTLKIQRTERGDSAVYLCASSGNTGELFFGEGSRLTVL.

J is TRBJ2-5 and V is TRBV20-1; 9 bases line up with TRBD2. The CDR3 spans 13 residues. V shed 5 bases, J shed 4 bases, and the junction held 5 bases outside the gene matches. Germline V CDR1 and CDR2: DFQATT, SNEGSKA (reference sequence). CDR3 nucleotide sequence: TGCAGTGCTGGCCTAGCGGGAACAGAGACCCAGTACTTC. Translating it yields CSAGLAGTETQYF.

This chain connects TRBV6-4 to TRBJ2-2; 9 bases match TRBD1. This CDR3 is built from 14 residues. The V gene end was trimmed by 2 bases and the J gene end by 6 bases; junction bases not matched to a gene: 1. Germline CDR1 MRHNA, CDR2 SNTAGT. The CDR3 DNA reads as TGTGCCAGCAGTGACACAGGGGGCTCCGGGGAGCTGTTTTTT. It encodes CASSDTGGSGELFF.

This clonotype was counted a single time. J is TRBJ1-6 and V is TRBV7-3; tentative D call: TRBD1 (6 bases). Trimming pared 4 bases from V and 6 bases from J, leaving 22 bases between. The length of the CDR3 is 18 residues. Germline assignment: CDR1 SGHTA and CDR2 FQGTGA. The CDR3 here is CASSYQGEFRGGNSPLHF. The DNA for the CDR3 is TGTGCCAGCAGCTACCAAGGAGAGTTCAGGGGAGGTAATTCACCCCTCCACTTT.

V is TRBV9 and J is TRBJ1-1, with D unclear. Looked up from germline, CDR1 is SGDLS and CDR2 is YYNGEE. V lost 5 bases, J lost 4 bases, and 12 bases lay in between. The length of the CDR3 is 13 residues. In DNA form, the CDR3 reads TGTGCCAGCAGTTTCCAAGGCTCCACTGAAGCTTTCTTT. This translates into CASSFQGSTEAFF.

This chain joins TRBV20-1 and TRBJ2-5, with a weak D call TRBD1 (6 bases). CDR3 length: 13 residues. Germline CDR1 and CDR2: DFQATT and SNEGSKA (reference sequence). V was pared by 3 bases and J by 5 bases, with 13 bases between. The CDR3 is CSARDQGWETQYF. CDR3 sequence (DNA): TGCAGTGCTAGGGACCAGGGGTGGGAGACCCAGTACTTC.

This clonotype was observed a handful of times. The chain couples TRBV18 to TRBJ1-5, with 9 bases aligning to TRBD1. Germline CDR1 and CDR2: KGHSH and LQKENI. The V and J ends lost 2 bases and 2 bases, in that order; junction bases with no gene match: 7. This CDR3 has 17 residues. The CDR3 bases are TGTGCCAGCTCACCATCCGGGACAGGGTCCCGCAATCAGCCCCAGCATTTT. Amino acids: CASSPSGTGSRNQPQHF.

The CDR3 here is CASSLNGGQLRDTQYF. DNA of the CDR3: TGTGCCAGCAGCCTCAATGGGGGACAGCTACGAGATACGCAGTATTTT. This chain uses TRBV12-3 or TRBV12-4 with TRBJ2-3; TRBD1 agrees at 7 bases. The CDR3 is made up of 16 amino acids. V shed 6 bases, J shed 5 bases, and the junction held 14 bases outside the gene matches.

This clonotype was detected many times. The rearrangement links TRBV4-2 to TRBJ1-5; D is possibly TRBD1 (5 bases). The CDR3 has 16 amino acids. Looked up from germline, CDR1 is LGHNA and CDR2 is YNFKEQ. Trimming took off 0 bases at V and 10 bases at J, with 19 bases between the two ends. CDR3 in DNA: TGTGCCAGCAGCCAAGACGTGGGACTTCCTAGGGGCCCCCAGCATTTT. Translation: CASSQDVGLPRGPQHF.

The chain carries TRBV5-1 and TRBJ1-1; TRBD1 is a possible D gene (6 bases). CDR3 length: 15 residues. V gave up 6 bases and J gave up 3 bases, with 18 bases separating them. In germline, CDR1 is SGHRS, CDR2 YFSETQ. The CDR3 region is CASIPWGQKDTEAFF. The DNA for the CDR3 is TGCGCCAGCATCCCGTGGGGGCAAAAGGACACTGAAGCTTTCTTT.

The rearrangement links TRBV20-1 to TRBJ2-7; D is ambiguous. The CDR3 totals 14 residues. Germline CDR1 is DFQATT and CDR2 is SNEGSKA (reference sequence). The V gene lost 5 bases and the J gene lost 5 bases, with 19 bases spanning the gap. CDR3 residues: CSAHRSRAHHEQYV. The CDR3 DNA reads as TGCAGTGCTCACCGCTCGAGAGCCCACCACGAGCAGTACGTC.

In this sample, this clonotype turned up a few times. The chain combines TRBV10-2 with TRBJ2-3; D is uncertain. V lost 6 bases and J lost 0, with 7 bases in between. Germline CDR1 WSHSY, CDR2 SAAADI. This CDR3 spans 13 amino acids. The CDR3 loop reads CASRVPSTDTQYF. The CDR3 DNA is TGCGCCAGCAGAGTCCCCAGCACAGATACGCAGTATTTT.

This chain connects TRBV5-5 to TRBJ1-6, with TRBD1 identical over 8 bases. The CDR3 extends over 14 amino acids. The germline V gene encodes CDR1 SGHKS and CDR2 YYEKEE (reference sequence). The ends lost 0 bases at V and 8 bases at J; junction bases unmatched: 1. CDR3 residues: CASSLVTGDSPLHF. CDR3 nucleotides: TGTGCCAGCAGCTTGGTGACAGGGGATTCACCCCTCCACTTT.

The chain is built from TRBV20-1 and TRBJ2-1; the match to TRBD2 covers 13 bases. V gave up 6 bases and J gave up 5 bases; unmatched junction bases: 7. From germline, CDR1 is DFQATT and CDR2 SNEGSKA (reference sequence). This CDR3 is 15 amino acids long. As DNA, the CDR3 is TGCAGTGCCCCACTAGCGGGGGGGTACCACAATGAGCAGTTCTTC. Translating it yields CSAPLAGGYHNEQFF.

In its sample, this clonotype was seen a few times. The V and J genes are TRBV20-1 and TRBJ2-7; possibly TRBD2 for D (5 bases). Trimming removed 2 bases from V and 3 bases from J, with 11 bases in between. CDR1 and CDR2 (germline): DFQATT, SNEGSKA (reference sequence). The length of the CDR3 is 13 residues. CDR3 protein: CSARRGGSYEQYF. The CDR3 region has the DNA TGCAGTGCTAGACGGGGTGGGAGCTACGAGCAGTACTTC.

This chain connects TRBV19 to TRBJ2-1, with 11 bases matching TRBD2. Unmatched junction bases numbered 10, after V lost 5 bases and J lost 1 base. The CDR3 extends over 18 amino acids. Germline V gives CDR1 LNHDA, CDR2 SQIVND (reference sequence). CDR3: CASSEQGLAAPSYNEQFF. Written as DNA, the CDR3 is TGTGCCAGTAGTGAACAGGGACTAGCGGCACCTTCCTACAATGAGCAGTTCTTC.

The chain employs TRBV27 and TRBJ2-1; 7 bases line up with TRBD2. Germline V gene sequence: CDR1 MNHEY, CDR2 SMNVEV (reference sequence). The CDR3 length is 15 residues. V dropped 7 bases and J dropped 6; count of bases not matched to a gene: 12. This CDR3 reads CASTMGSGVANEQFF. CDR3 nucleotides: TGTGCCAGCACCATGGGGAGCGGGGTGGCCAATGAGCAGTTCTTC.

This chain uses TRBV20-1 with TRBJ2-3; D is unresolved. The germline V and J ends were trimmed by 6 bases and 5 bases, with 9 bases remaining between them. The CDR3 spans 11 residues. CDR1 is DFQATT and CDR2 is SNEGSKA in the germline V gene (reference sequence). Here the CDR3 DNA reads TGCAGTGCCCGGCTAGGAGATACGCAGTATTTT. Amino acid sequence: CSARLGDTQYF.

J is TRBJ2-1 and V is TRBV18; D not certain. Germline V CDR1 and CDR2: KGHSH, LQKENI. CDR3 length equals 15 residues. Trimming pared 2 bases from V and 3 bases from J, leaving 11 bases between. CDR3 nucleotides: TGTGCCAGCTCACCAATCCCTATACTCTACAATGAGCAGTTCTTC. Protein: CASSPIPILYNEQFF.

This clonotype was counted between two and nine times. V usage is TRBV7-9 and J usage is TRBJ2-7, with 10 bases aligning to TRBD2. Trimming cost V 5 bases and J 4 bases; bases outside gene matches: 11. Germline V gene data show CDR1 as SEHNR and CDR2 as FQNEAQ (reference sequence). CDR3 size: 16 residues. The CDR3 here is CASSLPSLAGVYEQYF. The CDR3 nucleotides are TGTGCCAGCAGCCTTCCCTCGCTAGCGGGAGTTTACGAGCAGTACTTC.

The chain joins TRBV20-1 to TRBJ2-7; the D gene is possibly TRBD1 (5 bases). V gave up 0 bases and J gave up 2 bases, with 17 bases separating them. CDR3 length: 16 residues. The germline V gene has CDR1 DFQATT and CDR2 SNEGSKA (reference sequence). The chain's CDR3 is CSAREISRQFPYEQYF. Written as DNA, the CDR3 is TGCAGTGCTAGAGAGATCTCGAGACAGTTCCCCTACGAGCAGTACTTC.

This clonotype has more than one count but fewer than ten. The chain has TRBV4-2 and TRBJ1-4; 10 bases agree with TRBD1. This CDR3 spans 16 amino acids. V lost 0 bases to trimming and J lost 8 bases; unmatched junction nucleotides: 6. Germline CDR1 LGHNA, CDR2 YNFKEQ. CDR3 DNA: TGTGCCAGCAGCCAAGATCCTGGACAGGGGGGCGAAAAACTGTTTTTT. Translation gives CASSQDPGQGGEKLFF.

The V gene is TRBV5-1, the J gene TRBJ2-7; TRBD2 aligns across 8 bases. This CDR3 comprises 15 residues. Germline V lookup: CDR1 SGHRS, CDR2 YFSETQ. V gave up 3 bases and J gave up 3 bases; unmatched junction bases: 8. Here the CDR3 reads CASSSGGAGDYEQYF. The DNA of the CDR3 is TGCGCCAGCAGCTCGGGAGGGGCGGGAGACTACGAGCAGTACTTC.

The chain carries TRBV5-1 and TRBJ2-1; D is uncertain. The CDR3 sequence is 14 residues long. The ends were cut back, 0 bases at V and 6 bases at J, with 10 bases in the middle. Germline loops: CDR1 SGHRS, CDR2 YFSETQ. CDR3 amino acids: CASSLVSLFNEQFF. In DNA form, the CDR3 reads TGCGCCAGCAGCTTGGTGTCGCTATTCAATGAGCAGTTCTTC.

The genes are TRBV20-1 and TRBJ2-7, with TRBD2 matching over 11 bases. The CDR3 has 14 residues. Per germline, CDR1 DFQATT and CDR2 SNEGSKA (reference sequence). V dropped 2 bases and J dropped 6; count of bases not matched to a gene: 6. CDR3 sequence: CSARSSGRAGEQYF. In nucleotides, the CDR3 is TGCAGTGCTAGAAGTAGCGGGAGGGCAGGCGAGCAGTACTTC.

The chain recombines TRBV5-6 with TRBJ2-1, with D hard to call. Per the germline V gene, CDR1 is SGHDT and CDR2 is YYEEEE. CDR3 length: 12 amino acids. With 0 bases removed from V and 6 bases from J, the gap between germline ends came to 4 bases. The CDR3 sequence is CASSLAVNEQFF. In nucleotides, the CDR3 is TGTGCCAGCAGCTTGGCCGTCAATGAGCAGTTCTTC.

The chain is built from TRBV7-8 and TRBJ2-1; 12 nucleotides line up with TRBD2. After removal of 0 bases from V and 3 bases from J, the junction contained 6 bases not matched to a gene. The length of the CDR3 is 18 residues. The germline V gene has CDR1 SGHVS and CDR2 FQNEAQ. CDR3: CASSLAAVTSGSYNEQFF. CDR3 bases: TGTGCCAGCAGCTTAGCTGCCGTGACTAGCGGGAGCTACAATGAGCAGTTCTTC.

This clonotype was counted a few times. V and J are TRBV6-1 and TRBJ2-4; D is undetermined. CDR3 length: 14 amino acids. The germline V gene has CDR1 MNHNS and CDR2 SASEGT. Trimming stripped 10 bases from V and 8 bases from J, with 21 bases between. CDR3 coding DNA: TGTGCCACCAGCAAGACGGCGAATATGGACATTCAGTACTTC. Protein: CATSKTANMDIQYF.

The chain joins TRBV20-1 to TRBJ2-1; 9 nucleotides align to TRBD2. This CDR3 is 14 amino acids long. Per germline, CDR1 DFQATT and CDR2 SNEGSKA (reference sequence). In DNA, the CDR3 is TGCAGGGGAACCGAGGGGACTAGCTCTAATGAGCAGTTCTTC. It is translated as CRGTEGTSSNEQFF.

The table lists this clonotype with a few counts. The chain carries TRBV7-9 and TRBJ1-1; the D gene is possibly TRBD1 (6 bases). This CDR3 has 13 residues. V was trimmed by 0 bases and J by 5 bases, leaving 7 bases between them. The germline V gene has CDR1 SEHNR and CDR2 FQNEAQ (reference sequence). For the CDR3, the DNA is TGTGCCAGCAGCTTAGCGCAGGGGACTGAAGCTTTCTTT. It yields the protein CASSLAQGTEAFF.